This TCR beta chain came from a study of blood T cell repertoires in COVID-19. Study-level information: Sample material is recorded as cDNA or gDNA derived from T cells, B-cell-depleted T cells, or PBMCs.

This table comes from immunoSEQ multiplex PCR, and its TCRdb copy is limited to in-frame clones, with some not included. Found here are tens of thousands of clones, roughly 85% of them singletons; the top ten hold 5.1%. CDR1 is SGHAT, CDR2 FQNNGV, per germline. The junction had 12 bases not matched to a gene; V was cut back by 7 bases and J by 6 bases. The CDR3 runs to 15 residues. The chain recombines TRBV11-2 with TRBJ2-1, with 7 bases that match TRBD2. Sequencing was done on a sample of peripheral blood. This TCR was sampled from a human donor in a cohort sampled during active COVID-19. The CDR3 DNA sequence: TGTGCCAGCAACCGGTTCCGGGAGGTCCTCAATGAGCAGTTCTTC. Encoded protein: CASNRFREVLNEQFF.